The subject of this entry is one T cell receptor (beta chain). The CDR3 contains 14 residues. Germline V gives CDR1 MDHEN, CDR2 SYDVKM. J lost 2 bases, V lost 6 bases, and 4 bases had no gene match. TCRdb's copy holds only in-frame clones and misses some; the assay was immunoSEQ multiplex PCR. This table holds under 400,000 clones, roughly 90% found once. This sample stems from a study of blood T cell repertoires in COVID-19. This TCR was sampled from a young woman with COVID-19, enrolled during active disease. The gene calls are TRBV28 and TRBJ2-7; 10 nucleotides align to TRBD2. The sequenced sample consisted of peripheral blood. CDR3 sequence (DNA): TGTGCCAGCAGAACTAGCGGGACCCCCTACGAGCAGTACTTC. It specifies CASRTSGTPYEQYF.